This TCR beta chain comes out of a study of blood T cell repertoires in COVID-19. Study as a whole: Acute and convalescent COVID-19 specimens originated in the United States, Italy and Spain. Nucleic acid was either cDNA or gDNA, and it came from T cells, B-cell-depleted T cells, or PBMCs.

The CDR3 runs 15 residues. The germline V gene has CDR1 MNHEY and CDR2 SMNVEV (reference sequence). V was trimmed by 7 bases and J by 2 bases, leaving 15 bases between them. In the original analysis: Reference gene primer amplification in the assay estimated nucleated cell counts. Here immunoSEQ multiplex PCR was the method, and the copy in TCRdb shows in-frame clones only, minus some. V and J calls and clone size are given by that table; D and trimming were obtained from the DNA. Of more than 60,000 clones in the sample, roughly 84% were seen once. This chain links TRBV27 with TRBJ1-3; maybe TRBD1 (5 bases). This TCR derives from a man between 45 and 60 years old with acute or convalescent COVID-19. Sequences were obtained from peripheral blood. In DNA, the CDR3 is TGTGCCAGCACCGTAAGCTGGGGCACTGGAAACACCATATATTTT. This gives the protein CASTVSWGTGNTIYF.